The clone carrying this T cell receptor (beta chain) was seen a single time. Antigen unknown. This specimen comes from a study of vaccination effects on CD4 cells after COVID-19. Looking at the study overall: Post-vaccine draws lagged the second dose by a median of 72 days.

J was trimmed by 2 bases and V by 4 bases; bases with no gene match: 18. The CDR3 is made up of 20 amino acids. Germline V gives CDR1 KGHDR, CDR2 SFDVKD. ViraFEST assay sequencing came after antigen-specific CD4+ T cells were expanded with viral peptide pools. Researchers isolated CD4+ T cells once about eleven days of culture had elapsed. All study participants received two doses of BNT162b2 or mRNA-1273 vaccine. They grew some 2 million PBMC in each well, adding approximately 10 IU/ml IL-2 and 7.5 to 10 ug/ml peptides. Days 3 and 7 saw half the medium replaced with IL-2 medium. Some clones are missing from TCRdb's copy, which holds only in-frame ones; the method was immunoSEQ multiplex PCR. The repertoire holds fewer than 90,000 clones, with 77% as singletons.

The material sequenced was CD4+ T cells from PBMCs cultured with HCoV-OC43 spike peptides, taken after COVID-19 vaccination. Subset denoted: HCoV-OC43 spike overlapping peptide pool stimulation. The chain is built from TRBV24-1 and TRBJ2-3, with TRBD2 matching 9 bases. The origin of this receptor is a human donor who received a COVID-19 vaccine. The CDR3: CATSDPKLTPIAGVTDTQYF. Here the CDR3 DNA reads TGTGCCACCAGTGACCCGAAACTCACACCTATAGCGGGGGTCACAGATACGCAGTATTTT.